The clone carrying this T cell receptor (beta chain) appeared many times. Germline V gives CDR1 DFQATT, CDR2 SNEGSKA (reference sequence). The CDR3 is made up of 12 amino acids. With V trimmed by 5 bases and J by 8 bases, 5 bases remained unmatched. The data were taken from a study of CD8 T cells in ankylosing spondylitis. TCRdb independently ran MiXCR on the 5' RACE reads; one entry per CDR3 protein. Among approximately 210,000 distinct CDR3 sequences listed, 9.5% to 15% were seen once. The sequencing input was blood, either unsorted or a sorted T cell fraction (not recorded which). The chain carries TRBV20-1 and TRBJ2-1; 8 positions match TRBD2. This receptor was obtained from a male donor with ankylosing spondylitis or in good health (not recorded which). Here the CDR3 reads CSAEGTSYEQFF. The CDR3 coding sequence is TGCAGTGCTGAGGGGACTAGTTATGAGCAGTTCTTC.